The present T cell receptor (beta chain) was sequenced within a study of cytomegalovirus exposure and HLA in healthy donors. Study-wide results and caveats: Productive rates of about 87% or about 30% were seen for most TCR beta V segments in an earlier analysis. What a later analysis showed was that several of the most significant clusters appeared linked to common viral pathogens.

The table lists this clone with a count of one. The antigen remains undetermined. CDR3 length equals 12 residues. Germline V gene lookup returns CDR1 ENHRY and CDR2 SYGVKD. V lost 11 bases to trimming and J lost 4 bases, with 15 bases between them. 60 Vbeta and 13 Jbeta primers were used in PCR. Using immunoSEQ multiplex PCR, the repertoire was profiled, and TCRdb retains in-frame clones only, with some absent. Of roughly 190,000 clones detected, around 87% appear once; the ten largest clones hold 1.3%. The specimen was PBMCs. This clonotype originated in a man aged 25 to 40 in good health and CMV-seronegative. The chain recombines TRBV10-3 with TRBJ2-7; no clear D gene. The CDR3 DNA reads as TGTGCCGTCCAGGATTCCTCGTACGAGCAGTACTTC. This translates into CAVQDSSYEQYF.